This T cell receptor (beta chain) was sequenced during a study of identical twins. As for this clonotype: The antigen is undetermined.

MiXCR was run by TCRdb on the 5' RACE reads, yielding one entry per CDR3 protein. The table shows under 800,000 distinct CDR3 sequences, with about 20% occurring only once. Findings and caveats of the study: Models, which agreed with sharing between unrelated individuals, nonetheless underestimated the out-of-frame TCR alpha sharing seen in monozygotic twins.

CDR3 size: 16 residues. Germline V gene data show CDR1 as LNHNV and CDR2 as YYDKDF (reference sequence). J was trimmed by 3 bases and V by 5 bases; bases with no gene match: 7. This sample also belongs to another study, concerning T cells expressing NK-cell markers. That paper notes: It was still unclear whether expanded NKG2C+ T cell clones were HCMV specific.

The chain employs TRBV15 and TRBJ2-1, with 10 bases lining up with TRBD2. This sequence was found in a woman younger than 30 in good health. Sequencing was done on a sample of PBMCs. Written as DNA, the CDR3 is TGTGCCACCAGCGGGCACCTAGCGGGAGTCTACAATGAGCAGTTCTTC. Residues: CATSGHLAGVYNEQFF. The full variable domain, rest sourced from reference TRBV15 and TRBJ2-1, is DAMVIQNPRYQVTQFGKPVTLSCSQTLNHNVMYWYQQKSSQAPKLLFHYYDKDFNNEADTPDNFQSRRPNTSFCFLDIRSPGLGDTAMYLCATSGHLAGVYNEQFFGPGTRLTVL.